Each of the 8 T cell receptor beta chains below was sequenced from the same sample in a study of blood T cell repertoires in COVID-19. The table came from immunoSEQ multiplex PCR; TCRdb's copy has only in-frame clones and leaves some out. The sample includes roughly 93,000 clones, 65% to 85% of them seen just once. The sample consisted of peripheral blood. Receptors were obtained from an elderly woman with acute or convalescent COVID-19.

The chain links TRBV28 to TRBJ1-2; the match to TRBD1 covers 12 bases. There are 17 residues in the CDR3. The ends lost 1 base at V and 5 bases at J; junction bases unmatched: 8. The germline V gene has CDR1 MDHEN and CDR2 SYDVKM. The chain's CDR3 is CASSLFAGGQGAYGYTF. CDR3 bases: TGTGCCAGCAGTTTATTCGCCGGGGGACAGGGGGCTTATGGCTACACCTTC.

The CDR3 region is CASSRDPGGNQPQHF. As DNA, the CDR3 is TGTGCCAGCAGCCGAGACCCGGGAGGCAATCAGCCCCAGCATTTT. The chain links TRBV4-2 to TRBJ1-5; D uncertain. Trimming took 4 bases from V and 2 from J, leaving 12 bases between them. CDR1 is LGHNA and CDR2 is YNFKEQ in the germline V gene. The CDR3 sequence is 15 residues long.

The chain recombines TRBV5-4 with TRBJ2-3; D gene uncertain. V lost 0 bases and J 5 bases, leaving 10 bases between the germline ends. Germline CDR1 and CDR2: SGHNT and YYREEE (reference sequence). The CDR3 consists of 14 residues. CDR3 sequence reads: CASSLDYRRDTQYF. The CDR3, as DNA: TGTGCCAGCAGCTTGGACTATCGCAGAGATACGCAGTATTTT.

This chain joins TRBV27 and TRBJ2-2; D may be TRBD2 (5 bases). Between the trimmed V and J ends, which lost 7 bases and 1 base, there was a span of 10 bases. The CDR3 consists of 14 residues. Germline V CDR1 and CDR2: MNHEY, SMNVEV (reference sequence). The CDR3 here is CASTPGVNTGELFF. In nucleotides, the CDR3 is TGTGCCAGCACCCCCGGGGTGAACACCGGGGAGCTGTTTTTT.

The gene calls are TRBV6-2 or TRBV6-3 and TRBJ2-1; 8 bases align to TRBD1. Germline V gene data show CDR1 as MNHEY and CDR2 as SVGEGT. This CDR3 contains 15 residues. With V trimmed by 5 bases and J by 1 base, 4 bases remained unmatched. CDR3 region: CASSDDRGSYNEQFF. The CDR3 DNA is TGTGCCAGCAGTGACGACAGGGGATCCTACAATGAGCAGTTCTTC.

This clone was seen more than once but under ten times. The rearrangement uses TRBV11-3 and TRBJ1-6; 9 bases align to TRBD1. Trimming at V came to 1 base and at J to 10 bases, leaving 5 bases not matched to a gene. The CDR3 length is 15 residues. Germline V lookup: CDR1 SGHNT, CDR2 YENEEA. The CDR3 DNA follows: TGTGCCAGCAGCTTAGGGACAGGGGTAGGATCACCCCTCCACTTT. It encodes CASSLGTGVGSPLHF. The complete variable domain, with remaining parts taken from reference TRBV11-3 and TRBJ1-6, reads EAGVVQSPRYKIIEKKQPVAFWCNPISGHNTLYWYLQNLGQGPELLIRYENEEAVDDSQLPKDRFSAERLKGVDSTLKIQPAELGDSAVYLCASSLGTGVGSPLHFGNGTRLTVT.

This chain connects TRBV27 to TRBJ2-3; D is unclear. The germline V gene encodes CDR1 MNHEY and CDR2 SMNVEV (reference sequence). The CDR3 is made up of 14 amino acids. V was shortened by 2 bases and J by 6 bases, with 12 bases between the two germline ends. The CDR3 sequence: CASSLNRVRDTQYF. The CDR3 bases are TGTGCCAGCAGTTTAAACCGGGTGCGTGATACGCAGTATTTT.

In this sample, this clone turned up a few times. The V gene is TRBV24-1, the J gene TRBJ2-2, with TRBD1 identical over 10 bases. This CDR3 is 17 amino acids long. V trimming: 3 bases; J trimming: 4 bases; junction bases outside the gene matches: 7. Germline values: CDR1 KGHDR, CDR2 SFDVKD. CDR3 protein: CATSDPGQGEGTGELFF. CDR3 nucleotides: TGTGCCACCAGTGATCCTGGACAGGGGGAGGGCACCGGGGAGCTGTTTTTT.